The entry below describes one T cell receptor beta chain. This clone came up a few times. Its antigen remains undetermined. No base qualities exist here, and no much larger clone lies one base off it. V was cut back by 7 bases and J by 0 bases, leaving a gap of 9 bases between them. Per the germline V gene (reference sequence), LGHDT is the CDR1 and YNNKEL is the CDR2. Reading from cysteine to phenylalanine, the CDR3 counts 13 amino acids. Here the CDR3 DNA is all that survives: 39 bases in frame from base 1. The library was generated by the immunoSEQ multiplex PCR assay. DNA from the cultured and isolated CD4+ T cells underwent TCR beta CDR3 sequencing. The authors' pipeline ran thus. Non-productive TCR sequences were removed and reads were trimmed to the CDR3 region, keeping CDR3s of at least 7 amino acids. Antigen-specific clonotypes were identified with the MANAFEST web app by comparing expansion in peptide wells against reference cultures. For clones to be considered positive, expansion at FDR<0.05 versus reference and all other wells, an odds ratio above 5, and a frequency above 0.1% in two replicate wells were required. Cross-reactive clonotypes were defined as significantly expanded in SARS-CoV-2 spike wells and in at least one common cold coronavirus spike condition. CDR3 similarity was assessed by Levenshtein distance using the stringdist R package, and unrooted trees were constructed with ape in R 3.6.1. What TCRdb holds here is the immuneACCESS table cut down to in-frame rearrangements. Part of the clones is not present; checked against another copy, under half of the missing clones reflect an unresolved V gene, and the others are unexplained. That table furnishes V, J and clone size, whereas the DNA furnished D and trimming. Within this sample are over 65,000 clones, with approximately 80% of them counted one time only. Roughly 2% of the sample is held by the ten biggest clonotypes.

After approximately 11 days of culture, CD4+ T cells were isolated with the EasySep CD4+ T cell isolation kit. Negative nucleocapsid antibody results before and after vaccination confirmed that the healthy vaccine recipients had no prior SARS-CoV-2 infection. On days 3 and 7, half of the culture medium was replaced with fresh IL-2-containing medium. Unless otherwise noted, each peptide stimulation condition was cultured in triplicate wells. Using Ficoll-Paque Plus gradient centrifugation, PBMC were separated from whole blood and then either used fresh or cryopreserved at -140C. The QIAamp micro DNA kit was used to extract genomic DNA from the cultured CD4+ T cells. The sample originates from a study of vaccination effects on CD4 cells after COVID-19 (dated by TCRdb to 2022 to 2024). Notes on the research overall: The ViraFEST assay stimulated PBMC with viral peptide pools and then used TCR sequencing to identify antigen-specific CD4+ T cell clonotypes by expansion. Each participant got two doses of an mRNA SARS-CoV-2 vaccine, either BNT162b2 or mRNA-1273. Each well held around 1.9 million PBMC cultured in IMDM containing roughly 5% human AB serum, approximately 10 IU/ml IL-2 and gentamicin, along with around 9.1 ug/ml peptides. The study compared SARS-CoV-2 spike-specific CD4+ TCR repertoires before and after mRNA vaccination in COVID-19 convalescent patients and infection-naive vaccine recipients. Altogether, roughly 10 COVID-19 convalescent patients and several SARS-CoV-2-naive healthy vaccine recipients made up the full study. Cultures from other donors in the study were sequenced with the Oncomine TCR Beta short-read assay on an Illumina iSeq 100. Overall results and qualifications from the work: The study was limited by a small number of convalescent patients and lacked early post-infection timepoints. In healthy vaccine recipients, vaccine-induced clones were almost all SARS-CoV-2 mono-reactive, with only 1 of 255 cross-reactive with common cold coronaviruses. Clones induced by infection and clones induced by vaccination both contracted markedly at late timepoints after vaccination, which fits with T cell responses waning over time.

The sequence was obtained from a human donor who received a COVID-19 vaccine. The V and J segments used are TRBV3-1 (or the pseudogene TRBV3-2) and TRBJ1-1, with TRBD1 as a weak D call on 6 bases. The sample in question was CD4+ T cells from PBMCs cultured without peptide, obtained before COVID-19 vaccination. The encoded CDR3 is CASKQGLNTEAFF. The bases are TGTGCCAGCAAGCAGGGGTTGAACACTGAAGCTTTCTTT.